This T cell receptor beta chain is drawn from a study of cytomegalovirus exposure and HLA in healthy donors. Overall study findings and caveats: The authors reported that TCR beta sequences could predict HLA-A and HLA-B alleles. These predictions were accurate for most subjects in the first cohort. Several of the most significant clusters appeared, in a later analysis, to be linked to common viral pathogens.

This CDR3 has 12 residues. The germline V gene encodes CDR1 SGHRS and CDR2 YFSETQ. Trimming took off 4 bases at V and 2 bases at J, with 7 bases between the two ends. Healthy donors of bone marrow made up the group. To note about this clone: Its antigen is not identified.

Researchers ran the PCR with 60 Vbeta and 13 Jbeta primers. TCRdb keeps only in-frame clones here, not all; method: immunoSEQ multiplex PCR. Of more than 150,000 clones listed, roughly 77% are singletons. J is TRBJ2-7 and V is TRBV5-1; D gene ambiguous. This receptor was obtained from a woman aged 25 to 39 in good health and CMV-seropositive. Material: PBMCs. CDR3 sequence (DNA): TGCGCCAGCAGCCTTAACACCTACGAGCAGTACTTC. Its protein product is CASSLNTYEQYF.